The present TCR beta chain was sequenced within a study of T cell changes during pregnancy in multiple sclerosis. Trimming cost V 4 bases and J 4 bases; bases outside gene matches: 13. The CDR3 extends over 16 amino acids. Germline values: CDR1 SGHTS, CDR2 YDEGEE. TCRdb's copy holds only in-frame clones and misses some; the assay was immunoSEQ multiplex PCR. The sample comprises approximately 51,000 clones, 94% of which are singletons, and 0.58% rests with the top ten. The V and J genes are TRBV5-8 and TRBJ2-7; 8 bases map to TRBD2. The specimen was CD4+ T cells from peripheral blood mononuclear cells, collected in the second trimester of pregnancy. The TCR was taken from a female donor with multiple sclerosis, enrolled in a pregnancy study. The CDR3 region has the DNA TGTGCCAGCAGCCCCCGGGGGGGACTCGGGGGATACGAGCAGTACTTC. Protein: CASSPRGGLGGYEQYF.